The source of this TCR beta chain is a study of OX40 agonist ivuxolimab in advanced cancers. On the study more broadly: Patients were infused with ivuxolimab every 2 weeks at 0.01 to 10 mg/kg.

TCRdb's copy holds only in-frame clones and misses some; the assay was immunoSEQ multiplex PCR. The sample has some 73,000 clones, around 89% seen once. Exclusion of a patient followed from autoimmune disease history or systemic immunosuppression. A note on this clone: Its cognate antigen is unknown.

Study outcomes and limitations: Compared with CD4+, CD8+ T cells on average had more expanded clones.

The germline gives CDR1 SGHNT, CDR2 YYREEE (reference sequence). Trimming took off 4 bases at V and 1 base at J, with 6 bases between the two ends. The CDR3 has 12 amino acids. The chain links TRBV5-4 to TRBJ2-7; D is unclear. Specimen: CD4+ or CD8+ T cells sorted from blood, collected in a trial of the OX40 agonist ivuxolimab. The sequence was obtained from an adult with an advanced solid tumor such as melanoma, head and neck, liver or kidney cancer. The CDR3 protein is CASSVGSYEQYF. In DNA, the CDR3 is TGTGCCAGCAGCGTAGGGTCCTACGAGCAGTACTTC.